These 16 T cell receptor beta chains share one sample of origin, sequenced in a study of shared clonotypes between healthy human individuals. The table came from immunoSEQ multiplex PCR; TCRdb's copy has only in-frame clones and leaves some out. The table lists roughly 700,000 clones, approximately 74% of them singletons. Sequencing was performed on memory CD4+ T cells sorted from blood. Subset noted: CD45RA-negative fraction. The receptor set was obtained from a woman under 40 in good health.

This chain joins TRBV20-1 and TRBJ2-1, with D perhaps TRBD1 (5 bases). The CDR3 contains 10 residues. Trimming took off 7 bases at V and 8 bases at J, with 9 bases between the two ends. Germline V CDR1 and CDR2: DFQATT, SNEGSKA (reference sequence). The CDR3 nucleotides are TGCAGTGAGGGGCGGTATGAGCAGTTCTTC. It yields the protein CSEGRYEQFF.

This clone was picked up many times. CDR3 nucleotide sequence: TGTGCCAGCAGCAAACTCACAGGGGGCTATTCCTACGAGCAGTACTTC. This translates into CASSKLTGGYSYEQYF. This sequence joins TRBV21-1 and TRBJ2-7; no DNA check was done on the table's D call, TRBD1. TRBV21-1 is a pseudogene locus. CDR3 size: 16 residues.

V and J are TRBV7-7 and TRBJ2-1, with 10 bases matching TRBD2. The CDR3 totals 15 residues. The V segment lost 4 bases and the J segment 6 bases; nucleotides outside the gene matches: 6. Germline assignment: CDR1 SSHAT and CDR2 FNYEAQ (reference sequence). This CDR3 reads CASSSAGGPGNEQFF. DNA of the CDR3: TGTGCCAGCAGCTCAGCGGGAGGGCCGGGCAATGAGCAGTTCTTC.

The chain is built from TRBV27 and TRBJ2-2; 11 bases line up with TRBD2. Germline V CDR1 and CDR2: MNHEY, SMNVEV (reference sequence). CDR3 length: 16 residues. The junction had 3 bases not matched to a gene; V was cut back by 2 bases and J by 4 bases. CDR3 sequence (DNA): TGTGCCAGCAGTTTAGGTAGCGGGAGGGCCACCGGGGAGCTGTTTTTT. Translating it yields CASSLGSGRATGELFF.

The chain couples TRBV28 to TRBJ2-1, with D tentatively TRBD1 or TRBD2 (5 bases each). V gave up 6 bases and J gave up 6 bases, with 9 bases separating them. The germline V gene has CDR1 MDHEN and CDR2 SYDVKM. The CDR3 is made up of 12 amino acids. The CDR3 region has the DNA TGTGCCAGCAGCGAGGGGCTCAATGAGCAGTTCTTC. It encodes CASSEGLNEQFF. Drawing the rest from reference TRBV28 and TRBJ2-1, the complete variable domain is DVKVTQSSRYLVKRTGEKVFLECVQDMDHENMFWYRQDPGLGLRLIYFSYDVKMKEKGDIPEGYSVSREKKERFSLILESASTNQTSMYLCASSEGLNEQFFGPGTRLTVL.

As concerns this clone: Other DNA sequences within the sample encode an identical CDR3. The chain is built from TRBV10-1 and TRBJ2-3, with a tentative D call TRBD2 (5 bases). There are 13 residues in the CDR3. Trimming removed 2 bases at V and 4 bases at J, with 7 bases between. The germline V gene has CDR1 WNHNN and CDR2 SYGVQD (reference sequence). CDR3 DNA sequence: TGCGCCAGCAGTGAGCGGGGTGCAGATACGCAGTATTTT. Its protein product is CASSERGADTQYF.

The chain has TRBV6-1 and TRBJ2-7, with D possibly called TRBD1 or TRBD2 (5 bases each). The V end lost 2 bases, the J end lost 5 bases, and 19 bases lay between the germline ends. Germline values: CDR1 MNHNS, CDR2 SASEGT. CDR3 length: 16 residues. CDR3 sequence reads: CASSEKGLARGHEQYF. In DNA, the CDR3 is TGTGCCAGCAGTGAAAAGGGGCTGGCGAGGGGCCACGAGCAGTACTTC.

The chain links TRBV12-5 to TRBJ2-1; no definite D call. The CDR3 runs 14 residues. The germline CDR1 and CDR2 sequences are LGHNT and FRNRAP. Trimming took off 5 bases at V and 6 bases at J, with 14 bases between the two ends. CDR3 sequence reads: CASGPFSRSNEQFF. The CDR3 coding sequence is TGTGCTAGTGGTCCCTTTTCCCGAAGCAATGAGCAGTTCTTC.

The DNA for the CDR3 is TGTGCCAGCAGGAAGGGACAGGGGGTATACAATGAGCAGTTCTTC. Translation: CASRKGQGVYNEQFF. The chain couples TRBV6-5 to TRBJ2-1, with 11 nucleotides matching TRBD1. The CDR3 loop spans 15 amino acids. Germline V CDR1 and CDR2: MNHEY, SVGAGI. The trim removed 6 bases at V and 4 bases at J, leaving 5 bases unmatched.

This rearrangement joins TRBV30 to TRBJ2-5, with D tentatively TRBD2 (6 bases). Matching the DNA end better, TRBJ2-7 makes the J call doubtful. Germline CDR1 GTSNPN, CDR2 SVGIG (reference sequence). The CDR3 contains 15 residues. The CDR3 DNA reads TGTGCCTGGAGTGTAGGAGCGGGCCCAACCTACGAGCAGTACTTC. Translated: CAWSVGAGPTYEQYF.

This clone was seen a few times. The rearrangement uses TRBV28 and TRBJ1-5; 11 bases match TRBD1. Trimming removed 5 bases from V and 4 bases from J; junction bases left unmatched: 10. The CDR3 has 17 amino acids. Looked up from germline, CDR1 is MDHEN and CDR2 is SYDVKM. The chain's CDR3 is CASSRTGGTPSNQPQHF. Written as DNA, the CDR3 is TGTGCCAGCAGTCGGACAGGGGGCACCCCTTCTAATCAGCCCCAGCATTTT.

The V gene is TRBV27, the J gene TRBJ2-7; 7 nucleotides agree with TRBD2. This CDR3 contains 14 residues. CDR1 and CDR2 from the germline V gene are MNHEY and SMNVEV (reference sequence). V lost 4 bases to trimming and J lost 4 bases; unmatched junction nucleotides: 7. CDR3 DNA: TGTGCCAGCAGTTCCAGCGGGAACGTGTACGAGCAGTACTTC. This sequence encodes CASSSSGNVYEQYF.

The chain couples TRBV28 to TRBJ2-5, with 7 positions matching TRBD2. V lost 2 bases, J lost 5 bases, and 17 bases stayed unmatched. The CDR3 spans 18 residues. CDR1 is MDHEN and CDR2 is SYDVKM in the germline V gene. CDR3 amino acids: CASSLIGLASGTFETQYF. In nucleotides, the CDR3 is TGTGCCAGCAGTTTAATCGGGCTAGCTAGCGGTACTTTCGAGACCCAGTACTTC.

This chain connects TRBV6-6 to TRBJ1-5; no firm D call. Deletions cut 7 bases from V and 2 bases from J, with 12 bases between. This CDR3 is built from 14 residues. CDR1 is MNHNY, CDR2 SVGAGI, per germline (reference sequence). CDR3 DNA: TGTGCCAGCAATTTGTGGGGAGGCAATCAGCCCCAGCATTTT. Translated, it gives CASNLWGGNQPQHF.

V gene TRBV4-2 combines with J gene TRBJ2-5; D is uncertain. Germline-derived CDR1 and CDR2 are LGHNA and YNFKEQ. The length of the CDR3 is 13 residues. Trimming pared 1 base from V and 0 bases from J, leaving 3 bases between. The DNA of the CDR3 is TGTGCCAGCAGCCAAGGCTACCAAGAGACCCAGTACTTC. Residues: CASSQGYQETQYF.

This clone was seen once. The identical CDR3 is also encoded by other nucleotide sequences in the sample. The chain joins TRBV10-2 to TRBJ1-1, with a tentative D call TRBD1 (6 bases). Trimming removed 2 bases at V and 4 bases at J, with 8 bases between. Germline V CDR1 and CDR2: WSHSY, SAAADI. The CDR3 has 13 amino acids. Here the CDR3 DNA reads TGCGCCAGCAGTGAGACAGGGCTCACTGAAGCTTTCTTT. Amino acid sequence: CASSETGLTEAFF.